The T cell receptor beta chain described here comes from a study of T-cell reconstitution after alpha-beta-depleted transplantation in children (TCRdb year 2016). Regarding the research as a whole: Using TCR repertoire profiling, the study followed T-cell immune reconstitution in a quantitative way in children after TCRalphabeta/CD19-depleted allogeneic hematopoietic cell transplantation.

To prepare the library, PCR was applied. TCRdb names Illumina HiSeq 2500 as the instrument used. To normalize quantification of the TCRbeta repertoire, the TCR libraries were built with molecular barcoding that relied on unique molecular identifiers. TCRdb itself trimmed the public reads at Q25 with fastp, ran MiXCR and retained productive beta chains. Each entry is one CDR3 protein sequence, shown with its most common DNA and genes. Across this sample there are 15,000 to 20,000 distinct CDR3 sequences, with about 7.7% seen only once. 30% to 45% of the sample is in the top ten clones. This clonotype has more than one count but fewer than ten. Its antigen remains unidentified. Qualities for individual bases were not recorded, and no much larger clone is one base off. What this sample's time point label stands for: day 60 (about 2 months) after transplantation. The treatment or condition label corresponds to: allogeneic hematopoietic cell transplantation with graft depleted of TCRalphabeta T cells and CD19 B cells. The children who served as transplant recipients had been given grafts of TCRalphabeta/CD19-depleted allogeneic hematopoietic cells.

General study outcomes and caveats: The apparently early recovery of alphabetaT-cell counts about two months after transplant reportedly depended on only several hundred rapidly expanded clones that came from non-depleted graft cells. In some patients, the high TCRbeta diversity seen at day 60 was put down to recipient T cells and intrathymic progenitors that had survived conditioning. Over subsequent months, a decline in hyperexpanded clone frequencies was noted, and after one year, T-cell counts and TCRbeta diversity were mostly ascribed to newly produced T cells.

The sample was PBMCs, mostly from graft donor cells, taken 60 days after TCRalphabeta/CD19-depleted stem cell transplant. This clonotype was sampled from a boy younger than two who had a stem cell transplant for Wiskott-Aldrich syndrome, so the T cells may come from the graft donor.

The CDR3 is CSASRTRYNEQFF. The nucleotide sequence is given as TGCAGTGCTAGCAGGACTAGGTACAATGAGCAGTTCTTC. The chain was built from TRBV20-1 and TRBJ2-1; 7 junctional bases match TRBD2. Taken from the germline V gene (reference sequence), the CDR1 and CDR2 loops are DFQATT and SNEGSKA. The CDR3 numbers 13 residues from cysteine through phenylalanine. This entry keeps only the CDR3 DNA: 39 bases, framed from base 1. Germline trimming: 3 bases from V, 4 bases from J; junction bases outside gene matches: 3.